Below are 30 T cell receptor beta chains sequenced from a single sample in a study of blood T cell repertoires in COVID-19. Only in-frame clones appear in the TCRdb table, and some are missing; sequencing was by immunoSEQ multiplex PCR. The sample lists around 240,000 clones, more than 75% occurring once. The sample consisted of PBMCs or T cells enriched from blood (not recorded which). The receptors come from a woman aged 50 to 65 who had recovered from COVID-19.

The chain has TRBV9 and TRBJ1-6; no firm D call. The CDR3 consists of 13 residues. Germline CDR1 is SGDLS and CDR2 is YYNGEE. Trimming pared 0 bases from V and 4 bases from J, leaving 2 bases between. For the CDR3, the DNA is TGTGCCAGCAGCGTAGCTTATAATTCACCCCTCCACTTT. Encoded protein: CASSVAYNSPLHF. Filled out from reference TRBV9 and TRBJ1-6, the complete variable domain reads DSGVTQTPKHLITATGQRVTLRCSPRSGDLSVYWYQQSLDQGLQFLIQYYNGEERAKGNILERFSAQQFPDLHSELNLSSLELGDSALYFCASSVAYNSPLHFGNGTRLTVT.

The chain joins TRBV19 to TRBJ1-2; 8 bases agree with TRBD1. Germline lookup yields CDR1 LNHDA and CDR2 SQIVND (reference sequence). The CDR3 runs 13 residues. The ends lost 9 bases at V and 0 bases at J; junction bases unmatched: 3. CDR3: CARRTGSNYGYTF. Here the CDR3 DNA reads TGTGCCAGGCGGACAGGGTCTAACTATGGCTACACCTTC. Based on the CDR3 plus reference TRBV19 and TRBJ1-2, the full variable domain is DGGITQSPKYLFRKEGQNVTLSCEQNLNHDAMYWYRQDPGQGLRLIYYSQIVNDFQKGDIAEGYSVSREKKESFPLTVTSAQKNPTAFYLCARRTGSNYGYTFGSGTRLTVV.

Regarding this clone: Different DNA sequences within this sample yield the same CDR3. The chain combines TRBV19 with TRBJ2-1, with 9 bases that match TRBD1. With V trimmed by 7 bases and J by 6 bases, 4 bases remained unmatched. CDR1 LNHDA and CDR2 SQIVND come from the germline V gene (reference sequence). The CDR3 is 13 amino acids. CDR3 coding DNA: TGTGCCAGTAAACGACAGGGGGGCAATGAGCAGTTCTTC. This encodes CASKRQGGNEQFF.

The J gene is TRBJ2-5, the V gene TRBV11-2; D call uncertain. The CDR3 is 14 residues long. The V end was cut by 4 bases, the J end by 5 bases, with 14 bases between. Per the germline V gene, CDR1 is SGHAT and CDR2 is FQNNGV. CDR3 residues: CASSSSSAGETQYF. In DNA, the CDR3 is TGTGCCAGCAGCTCCTCAAGCGCCGGGGAGACCCAGTACTTC.

The gene calls are TRBV30 and TRBJ1-6; D call uncertain. Trimming left V 2 bases short and J 15 bases short, with 14 bases between. The germline V gene has CDR1 GTSNPN and CDR2 SVGIG (reference sequence). The CDR3 has 12 residues. The CDR3 sequence: CAWSPPGERLHF. In nucleotides, the CDR3 is TGTGCCTGGAGTCCGCCCGGGGAACGCCTCCACTTT.

This clone came up once. In DNA form, the CDR3 reads TGTGCCAGTAGTATGGACAGGGTCGAGCAGTACTTC. It is translated as CASSMDRVEQYF. The J gene is TRBJ2-7, the V gene TRBV19, with TRBD1 identical over 8 bases. Trimming at V came to 3 bases and at J to 6 bases, leaving 1 base not matched to a gene. The CDR3 has 12 amino acids. In germline, CDR1 is LNHDA, CDR2 SQIVND (reference sequence).

The chain carries TRBV18 and TRBJ2-7; no clear D gene. The length of the CDR3 is 13 residues. Deletions cut 6 bases from V and 0 bases from J, with 9 bases between. Looked up from germline, CDR1 is KGHSH and CDR2 is LQKENI. Here the CDR3 DNA reads TGTGCCAGCTCGCCTATATCCTCCTACGAGCAGTACTTC. It specifies CASSPISSYEQYF.

This chain uses TRBV27 with TRBJ1-2; 7 bases fit TRBD1. Germline CDR1 and CDR2: MNHEY and SMNVEV (reference sequence). This CDR3 is built from 13 residues. V lost 5 bases and J lost 4; bases outside the gene matches: 4. This CDR3 reads CASSGTEAYGYTF. The CDR3 region has the DNA TGTGCCAGCAGTGGGACAGAAGCCTATGGCTACACCTTC.

This clone showed up just a few times. This chain uses TRBV29-1 with TRBJ1-3; possible D gene TRBD1, 6 bases. The ends were cut back, 6 bases at V and 4 bases at J, with 7 bases in the middle. This CDR3 spans 11 amino acids. CDR1 is SQVTM, CDR2 ANQGSEA, per germline. In DNA form, the CDR3 reads TGCAGCGTGAGGGGGGGAAACACCATATATTTT. Translating gives CSVRGGNTIYF.

This chain joins TRBV7-2 and TRBJ2-1; 9 nucleotides align to TRBD1. This CDR3 contains 13 residues. With V trimmed by 3 bases and J by 7 bases, 1 base remained unmatched. Germline lookup yields CDR1 SGHTA and CDR2 FQGNSA. CDR3 DNA: TGTGCCAGCAGCTTTGGACAGGGGAATGAGCAGTTCTTC. As protein: CASSFGQGNEQFF.

The rearrangement links TRBV30 to TRBJ2-7; 7 bases line up with TRBD1. Germline loops: CDR1 GTSNPN, CDR2 SVGIG (reference sequence). The CDR3 runs to 14 residues. The ends lost 4 bases at V and 2 bases at J; junction bases unmatched: 8. The CDR3 DNA follows: TGTGCCTGGACACCGGGACAGATCGCCTACGAGCAGTACTTC. Protein product: CAWTPGQIAYEQYF. The whole variable domain, remainder taken from reference TRBV30 and TRBJ2-7, is SQTIHQWPATLVQPVGSPLSLECTVEGTSNPNLYWYRQAAGRGLQLLFYSVGIGQISSEVPQNLSASRPQDRQFILSSKKLLLSDSGFYLCAWTPGQIAYEQYFGPGTRLTVT.

In regard to this clone: This CDR3 is also generated by other DNA sequences in the sample. This sequence joins TRBV5-5 and TRBJ2-1, with TRBD2 matching over 10 bases. The CDR3 extends over 15 amino acids. J was trimmed by 4 bases and V by 0 bases; bases with no gene match: 1. CDR1 SGHKS and CDR2 YYEKEE come from the germline V gene (reference sequence). For the CDR3, the DNA is TGTGCCAGCAGCTTGGAACTAGCGGGGTACAATGAGCAGTTCTTC. Protein: CASSLELAGYNEQFF.

This chain uses TRBV9 with TRBJ2-3; 13 nucleotides line up with TRBD2. The CDR3 spans 17 residues. J was trimmed by 1 base and V by 2 bases; bases with no gene match: 4. CDR1 is SGDLS, CDR2 YYNGEE, per germline. The CDR3 loop reads CASSVSLAGGGTDTQYF. The CDR3 DNA sequence: TGTGCCAGCAGCGTCTCACTAGCGGGGGGGGGCACAGATACGCAGTATTTT.

Points on this clone: Germline is not matched at one junction end, which may reflect a read error. The chain couples TRBV29-1 to TRBJ1-5, with 7 bases that match TRBD1. The CDR3 is made up of 13 amino acids. CDR1 is SQVTM, CDR2 ANQGSEA, per germline. The CDR3 sequence: CSAATGSSQPQHF. The CDR3 DNA reads as TGCAGCGCGGCGACAGGGAGCAGTCAGCCCCAGCATTTT. Drawing the rest from reference TRBV29-1 and TRBJ1-5, the complete variable domain is SAVISQKPSRDICQRGTSLTIQCQVDSQVTMMFWYRQQPGQSLTLIATANQGSEATYESGFVIDKFPISRPNLTFSTLTVSNMSPEDSSIYLCSAATGSSQPQHFGDGTRLSIL.

The rearrangement uses TRBV23-1 and TRBJ1-5; tentatively, D is TRBD1 (5 bases). TRBV23-1 is sorted into the ORF group, with uncertain function. The length of the CDR3 is 16 residues. V was pared by 2 bases and J by 7 bases, with 18 bases between. The CDR3 loop is CASSQREGRGEQPQHF. DNA for the CDR3: TGCGCCAGCAGTCAAAGAGAGGGGAGGGGAGAACAGCCCCAGCATTTT.

The rearrangement joins TRBV11-2 to TRBJ2-3; the match to TRBD1 covers 10 bases. The CDR3 extends over 17 amino acids. The ends lost 3 bases at V and 8 bases at J; junction bases unmatched: 14. The germline V gene encodes CDR1 SGHAT and CDR2 FQNNGV. This chain's CDR3 is CASSFNRGQGVAGTQYF. CDR3 in DNA: TGTGCCAGCAGCTTCAACCGAGGACAGGGGGTAGCGGGTACGCAGTATTTT. Based on the CDR3 plus reference TRBV11-2 and TRBJ2-3, the full variable domain is EAGVAQSPRYKIIEKRQSVAFWCNPISGHATLYWYQQILGQGPKLLIQFQNNGVVDDSQLPKDRFSAERLKGVDSTLKIQPAKLEDSAVYLCASSFNRGQGVAGTQYFGPGTRLTVL.

V usage is TRBV2 and J usage is TRBJ2-2, with TRBD2 identical over 10 bases. Trimming at V came to 8 bases and at J to 6 bases, leaving 12 bases not matched to a gene. CDR3 length: 16 amino acids. Germline CDR1 reads SNHLY; CDR2 reads FYNNEI. The CDR3 here is CASGGGLAAWAGELFF. The CDR3 DNA reads TGTGCCAGCGGAGGCGGACTAGCGGCTTGGGCCGGGGAGCTGTTTTTT.

The chain recombines TRBV7-9 with TRBJ2-3; 8 positions match TRBD1. The V gene end was trimmed by 3 bases and the J gene end by 2 bases; junction bases not matched to a gene: 10. CDR3 length: 17 amino acids. Germline V CDR1 and CDR2: SEHNR, FQNEAQ (reference sequence). CDR3 DNA: TGTGCCAGCAGCTTTGACTCCAGGGGGCGTTTCACAGATACGCAGTATTTT. It encodes CASSFDSRGRFTDTQYF. Full variable domain (remainder filled in from reference TRBV7-9 and TRBJ2-3): DTGVSQNPRHKITKRGQNVTFRCDPISEHNRLYWYRQTLGQGPEFLTYFQNEAQLEKSRLLSDRFSAERPKGSFSTLEIQRTEQGDSAMYLCASSFDSRGRFTDTQYFGPGTRLTVL.

In its sample, this clone was seen once. The rearrangement joins TRBV5-8 to TRBJ1-1, with a tentative D call TRBD1 (5 bases). From germline, CDR1 is SGHTS and CDR2 YDEGEE. The V end lost 0 bases, the J end lost 2 bases, and 11 bases lay between the germline ends. There are 15 residues in the CDR3. CDR3 bases: TGTGCCAGCAGCTTGGGTGGGGCCTCTAACACTGAAGCTTTCTTT. Translating it yields CASSLGGASNTEAFF.

This clone showed up just once. The chain is built from TRBV13 and TRBJ2-1; a weak D match, TRBD2 (6 bases). CDR3 length: 15 amino acids. Trimming removed 0 bases at V and 3 bases at J, with 9 bases between. Germline V gene lookup returns CDR1 PRHDT and CDR2 FYEKMQ (reference sequence). For the CDR3, the DNA is TGTGCCAGCAGCTTAGGTGGGACTGTCTACAATGAGCAGTTCTTC. Amino acid sequence: CASSLGGTVYNEQFF.

This rearrangement joins TRBV2 to TRBJ1-1; D is unclear. Looked up from germline, CDR1 is SNHLY and CDR2 is FYNNEI. The CDR3 extends over 13 amino acids. Trimming removed 5 bases at V and 1 base at J, with 8 bases between. CDR3 bases: TGTGCCAGCAGTTCCGGGTGGAACACTGAAGCTTTCTTT. As protein: CASSSGWNTEAFF.

The gene calls are TRBV2 and TRBJ2-7, with D possibly TRBD1 on 5 matching bases. Germline assignment: CDR1 SNHLY and CDR2 FYNNEI. This CDR3 has 13 amino acids. V was clipped by 8 bases and J by 3 bases, with 14 bases between them. The CDR3 loop reads CASRAGFFYEQYF. The CDR3 coding sequence is TGTGCCAGCCGAGCAGGGTTTTTCTACGAGCAGTACTTC.

The chain uses TRBV27 and TRBJ2-7, with a weak D call TRBD1 (5 bases). This CDR3 has 14 residues. Trimming stripped 5 bases from V and 0 bases from J, with 11 bases between. Germline-derived CDR1 and CDR2 are MNHEY and SMNVEV (reference sequence). CDR3 loop: CASSRTITSYEQYF. Here the CDR3 DNA reads TGTGCCAGCAGTCGGACAATCACCTCCTACGAGCAGTACTTC.

The chain is built from TRBV7-2 and TRBJ1-1; TRBD1 matches 7 bases. Germline CDR1 SGHTA, CDR2 FQGNSA. The CDR3 is 14 amino acids. V shed 2 bases, J shed 4 bases, and the junction held 4 bases outside the gene matches. CDR3 protein: CASSLLPGGTEAFF. The CDR3 DNA is TGTGCCAGCAGCTTATTGCCAGGGGGCACTGAAGCTTTCTTT.

This clone was detected only a few times. The chain carries TRBV28 and TRBJ1-5; D is ambiguous. The germline V gene encodes CDR1 MDHEN and CDR2 SYDVKM. The CDR3 covers 13 residues. Trimming left V 6 bases short and J 5 bases short, with 11 bases between. CDR3 loop: CASRTLLHQPQHF. In DNA form, the CDR3 reads TGTGCCAGCAGAACCCTATTGCATCAGCCCCAGCATTTT.

The chain recombines TRBV7-8 with TRBJ1-1, with a weak D call TRBD1 (6 bases). CDR1 SGHVS and CDR2 FQNEAQ come from the germline V gene. CDR3 length: 13 residues. V shed 3 bases and J shed 5 bases, with 10 bases lying between them. The CDR3 sequence is CASSFAGETEAFF. Here the CDR3 DNA reads TGTGCCAGCAGCTTCGCAGGGGAGACTGAAGCTTTCTTT.

V usage is TRBV6-2 or TRBV6-3 and J usage is TRBJ1-4; D not certain. CDR1 MNHEY and CDR2 SVGEGT come from the germline V gene. The V end was cut by 2 bases, the J end by 0 bases, with 22 bases between. The CDR3 totals 20 residues. CDR3 DNA sequence: TGTGCCAGCAGTTACCCTCTAGGCACTCCTAACCCGGCAACTAATGAAAAACTGTTTTTT. Translating it yields CASSYPLGTPNPATNEKLFF.

The chain is built from TRBV6-6 and TRBJ2-1, with 14 bases aligning to TRBD2. The CDR3 is 20 residues long. V lost 5 bases to trimming and J lost 3 bases; unmatched junction nucleotides: 15. Per germline, CDR1 MNHNY and CDR2 SVGAGI (reference sequence). The chain's CDR3 is CASSLTPWGLAGDLYNEQFF. The CDR3 nucleotides are TGTGCCAGCAGTCTAACACCCTGGGGACTAGCGGGGGATCTCTACAATGAGCAGTTCTTC.

V and J are TRBV3-1 (or the pseudogene TRBV3-2) and TRBJ2-5; 10 nucleotides align to TRBD2. The germline CDR1 and CDR2 sequences are LGHDT and YNNKEL (reference sequence). The CDR3 length is 12 residues. With 6 bases clipped from V and 5 bases from J, the junction kept 0 bases outside the gene matches. The CDR3 protein is CASRLAGETQYF. In DNA form, the CDR3 reads TGTGCCAGCAGACTAGCGGGGGAGACCCAGTACTTC.

V and J are TRBV29-1 and TRBJ2-7, with TRBD2 as a possible D gene (6 bases). The CDR3 loop spans 13 amino acids. The germline CDR1 and CDR2 sequences are SQVTM and ANQGSEA. V was clipped by 4 bases and J by 0 bases, with 10 bases between them. The CDR3 loop is CSVGGTSSYEQYF. In nucleotides, the CDR3 is TGCAGCGTTGGCGGGACGAGCTCCTACGAGCAGTACTTC.